These T cell receptor beta chains were read from a single sample in a study of shared clonotypes between healthy human individuals. The table came from immunoSEQ multiplex PCR; TCRdb's copy has only in-frame clones and leaves some out. The sample consists of some 2.4 million clones, 93% of them appearing once. Specimen: naive CD4+ T cells from PBMCs. Receptors originate from a man younger than 35 in good health. Some clones in this sample may be carry-over from other donors' samples. CDR3s include the opening cysteine and the closing phenylalanine or tryptophan. Fields, in order: J gene, V gene, CDR3 protein.

J gene: NA
V gene: TRBV18
CDR3 protein: CASSPRDTHEQYF

J gene: TRBJ1-5
V gene: TRBV4-3
CDR3 protein: CASSPGRGDQPQHF

J gene: TRBJ2-1
V gene: TRBV6-1
CDR3 protein: CASSEAPVVYNEQFF

J gene: NA
V gene: TRBV9
CDR3 protein: CASSVGQGNYEQYF

J gene: TRBJ2-1
V gene: TRBV30
CDR3 protein: CAWSPSSYNEQFF

J gene: TRBJ2-7
V gene: TRBV5-4
CDR3 protein: CASSEGGRQVLSYEQYF

J gene: TRBJ2-3
V gene: TRBV6-1
CDR3 protein: CASRQGGTDTQYF

J gene: TRBJ1-1
V gene: TRBV6-5
CDR3 protein: CASSYRDEQGTEAFF

J gene: TRBJ1-3
V gene: TRBV29-1
CDR3 protein: CSVLRDRGHSGNTIYF

J gene: TRBJ2-5
V gene: TRBV7-9
CDR3 protein: CASSSASLYQETQYF

J gene: TRBJ2-7
V gene: TRBV4-2
CDR3 protein: CASSRGLAGGQYEQYF

J gene: TRBJ1-5
V gene: TRBV19
CDR3 protein: CASSSQGDQPQHF

J gene: TRBJ2-7
V gene: TRBV5-1
CDR3 protein: CASSWGLAGVAYEQYF

J gene: TRBJ1-1
V gene: TRBV27
CDR3 protein: CASSLGRDTEAFF

J gene: TRBJ2-7
V gene: TRBV28
CDR3 protein: CASSPHRGQGKYEQYF

J gene: TRBJ2-2
V gene: TRBV18
CDR3 protein: CASSLYDWDTTGELFF

J gene: TRBJ2-1
V gene: TRBV10-3
CDR3 protein: CATGQGGSYNEQFF

J gene: TRBJ2-4
V gene: TRBV6-6
CDR3 protein: CASSYYDTRAKNIQYF

J gene: TRBJ1-2
V gene: TRBV18
CDR3 protein: CASSPRPGPDFPYGYTF

J gene: TRBJ2-5
V gene: TRBV5-1
CDR3 protein: CASSKGQLQETQYF

J gene: TRBJ2-2
V gene: TRBV27
CDR3 protein: CASSSDRGADTGELFF